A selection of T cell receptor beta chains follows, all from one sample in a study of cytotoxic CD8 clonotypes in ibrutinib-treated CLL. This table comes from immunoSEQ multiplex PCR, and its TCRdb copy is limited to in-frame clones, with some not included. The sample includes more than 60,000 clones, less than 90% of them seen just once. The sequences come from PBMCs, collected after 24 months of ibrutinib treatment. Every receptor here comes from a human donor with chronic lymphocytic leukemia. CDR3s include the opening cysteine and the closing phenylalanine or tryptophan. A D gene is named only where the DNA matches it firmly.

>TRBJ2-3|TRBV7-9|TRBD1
CASSPGQGPTDTQYF
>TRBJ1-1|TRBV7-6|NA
CASSLKEGSTEAFF
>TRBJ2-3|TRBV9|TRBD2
CASSPEVVAGGDTQYF
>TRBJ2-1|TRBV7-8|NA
CASSGSVWHNEQFF
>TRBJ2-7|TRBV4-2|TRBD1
CASSQGGQGIHEQYF
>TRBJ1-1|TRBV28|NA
CASSLVQMNTEAFF
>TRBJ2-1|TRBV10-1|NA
CASSESRGPNDEQFF
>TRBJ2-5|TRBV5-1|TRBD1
CASSLYRGGQETQYF
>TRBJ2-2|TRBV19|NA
CASSKVATGELFF
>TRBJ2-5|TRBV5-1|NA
CASSLEGTGRFETQYF
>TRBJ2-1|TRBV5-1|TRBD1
CASSPDRGEDEQFF
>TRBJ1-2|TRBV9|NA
CASSVANYGYTF
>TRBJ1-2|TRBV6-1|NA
CASSESLFWGPNYGYTF
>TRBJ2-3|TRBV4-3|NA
CASSHEGGGPGDTQYF
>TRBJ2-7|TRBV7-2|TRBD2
CASSPTSGGTYEQYF
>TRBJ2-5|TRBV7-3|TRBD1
CASSSRTGGGLETQYF
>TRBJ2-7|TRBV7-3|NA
CASSLSEQPIYEQYF
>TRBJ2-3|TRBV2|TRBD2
CASSETSGTMNTQYF
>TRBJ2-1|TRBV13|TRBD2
CASPSPAGAHNEQFF
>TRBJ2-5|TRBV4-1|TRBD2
CASSQEPASGRAQETQYF
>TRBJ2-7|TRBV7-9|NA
CASSAWADGSYEQYF
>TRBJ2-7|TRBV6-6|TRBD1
CASRSRDRAYEQYF
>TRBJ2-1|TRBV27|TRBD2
CASSFLSGRAYNEQFF
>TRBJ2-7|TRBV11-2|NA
CASRLDQLYEQYF
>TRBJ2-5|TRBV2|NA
CASSKQGGETQYF
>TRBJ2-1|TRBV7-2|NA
CASSGMIYNEQFF